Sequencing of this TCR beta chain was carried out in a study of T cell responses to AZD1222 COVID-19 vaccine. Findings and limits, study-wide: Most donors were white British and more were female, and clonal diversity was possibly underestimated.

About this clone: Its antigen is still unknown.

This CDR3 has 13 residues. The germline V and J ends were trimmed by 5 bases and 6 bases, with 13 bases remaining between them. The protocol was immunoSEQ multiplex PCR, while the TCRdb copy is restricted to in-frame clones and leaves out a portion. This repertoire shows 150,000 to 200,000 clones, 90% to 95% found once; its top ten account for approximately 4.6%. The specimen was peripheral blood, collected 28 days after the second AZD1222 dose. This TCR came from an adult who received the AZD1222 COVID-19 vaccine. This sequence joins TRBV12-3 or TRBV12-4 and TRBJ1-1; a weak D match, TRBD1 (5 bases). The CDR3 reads CASSGGLLAEAFF. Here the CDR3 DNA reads TGTGCCAGCAGTGGGGGTCTTCTCGCTGAAGCTTTCTTT.